This TCR beta chain derives from a study of control samples from healthy donors and cancer patients. This CDR3 contains 13 residues. The germline gives CDR1 SNHLY, CDR2 FYNNEI. Trimming removed 7 bases from V and 2 bases from J, with 11 bases in between. The data were produced by immunoSEQ multiplex PCR, yet TCRdb's version contains in-frame clones alone and is incomplete. The repertoire holds about 190,000 clones, with 90% to 95% as singletons. The clonotype was recovered from a man aged 25-45 years in good health. The sequenced material came from blood. The J gene is TRBJ1-2, the V gene TRBV2; the D gene is possibly TRBD1 (5 bases). The CDR3 DNA follows: TGTGCCAGCACAGGGTCTAAGAACTATGGCTACACCTTC. This encodes CASTGSKNYGYTF.